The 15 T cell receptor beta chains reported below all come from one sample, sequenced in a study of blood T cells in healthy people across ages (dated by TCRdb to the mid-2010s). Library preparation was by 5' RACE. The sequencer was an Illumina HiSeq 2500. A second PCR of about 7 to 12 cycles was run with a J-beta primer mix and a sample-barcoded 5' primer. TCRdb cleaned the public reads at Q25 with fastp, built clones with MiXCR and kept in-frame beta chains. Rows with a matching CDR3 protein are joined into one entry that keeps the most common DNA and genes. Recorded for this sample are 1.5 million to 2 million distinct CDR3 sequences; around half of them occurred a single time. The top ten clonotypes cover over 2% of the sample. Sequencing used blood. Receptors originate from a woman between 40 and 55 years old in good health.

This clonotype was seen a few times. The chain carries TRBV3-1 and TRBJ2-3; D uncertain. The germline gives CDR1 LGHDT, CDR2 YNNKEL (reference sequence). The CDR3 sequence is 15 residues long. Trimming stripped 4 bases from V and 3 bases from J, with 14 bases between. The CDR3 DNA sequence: TGTGCCAGCAGCCGGTCCGCGCACATTACAGATACGCAGTATTTT. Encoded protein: CASSRSAHITDTQYF.

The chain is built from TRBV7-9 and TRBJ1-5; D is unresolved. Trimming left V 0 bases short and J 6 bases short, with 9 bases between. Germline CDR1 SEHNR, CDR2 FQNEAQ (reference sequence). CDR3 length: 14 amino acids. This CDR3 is CASSLAKVGQPQHF. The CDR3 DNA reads TGTGCCAGCAGCTTAGCAAAAGTCGGTCAGCCCCAGCATTTT.

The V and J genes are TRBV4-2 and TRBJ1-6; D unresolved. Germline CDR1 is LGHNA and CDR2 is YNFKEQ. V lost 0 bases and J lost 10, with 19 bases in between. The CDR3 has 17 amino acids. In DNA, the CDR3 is TGTGCCAGCAGCCAAGATCGCAGATATACTGAGGGCTCACCCCTCCACTTT. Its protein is CASSQDRRYTEGSPLHF.

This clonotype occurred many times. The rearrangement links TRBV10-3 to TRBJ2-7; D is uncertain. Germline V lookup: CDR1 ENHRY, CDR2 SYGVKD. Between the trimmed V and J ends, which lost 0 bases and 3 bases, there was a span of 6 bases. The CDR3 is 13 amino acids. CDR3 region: CAISESGGYEQYF. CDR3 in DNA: TGTGCCATCAGTGAGTCGGGCGGCTACGAGCAGTACTTC.

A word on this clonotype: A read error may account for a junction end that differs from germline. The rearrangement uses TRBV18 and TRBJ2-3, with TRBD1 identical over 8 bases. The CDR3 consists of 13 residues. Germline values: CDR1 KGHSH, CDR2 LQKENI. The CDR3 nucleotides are TGTGCCAACTCACCAGGACAGGGAGGTACGCAGTATTTT. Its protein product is CANSPGQGGTQYF.

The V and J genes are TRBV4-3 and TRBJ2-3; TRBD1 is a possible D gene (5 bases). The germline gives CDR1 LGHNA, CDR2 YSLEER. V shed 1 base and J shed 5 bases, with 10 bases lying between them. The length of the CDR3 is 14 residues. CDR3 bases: TGCGCCAGCAGCCAAGGACCAGGGATAGATACGCAGTATTTT. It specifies CASSQGPGIDTQYF.

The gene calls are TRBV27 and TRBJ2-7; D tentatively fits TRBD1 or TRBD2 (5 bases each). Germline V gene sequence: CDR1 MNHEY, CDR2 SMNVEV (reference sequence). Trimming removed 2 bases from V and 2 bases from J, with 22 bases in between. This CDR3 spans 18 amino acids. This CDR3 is CASSLIPGPSKPTYEQYF. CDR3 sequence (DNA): TGTGCCAGCAGTTTAATTCCGGGACCGAGTAAACCGACCTACGAGCAGTACTTC.

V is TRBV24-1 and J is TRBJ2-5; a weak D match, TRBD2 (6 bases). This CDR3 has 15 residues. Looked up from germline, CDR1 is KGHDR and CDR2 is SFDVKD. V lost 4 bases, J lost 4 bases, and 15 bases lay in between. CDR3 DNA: TGTGCCACCAGTGACCCGGGACCGGAGGGAGAGACCCAGTACTTC. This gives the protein CATSDPGPEGETQYF.

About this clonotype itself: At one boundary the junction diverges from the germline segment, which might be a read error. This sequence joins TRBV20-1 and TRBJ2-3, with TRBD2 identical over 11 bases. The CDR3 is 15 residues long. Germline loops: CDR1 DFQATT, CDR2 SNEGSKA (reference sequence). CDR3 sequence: CSASTSGGDSDSQYF. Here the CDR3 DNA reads TGCAGTGCCAGCACTAGCGGGGGAGATTCAGATTCGCAGTATTTT.

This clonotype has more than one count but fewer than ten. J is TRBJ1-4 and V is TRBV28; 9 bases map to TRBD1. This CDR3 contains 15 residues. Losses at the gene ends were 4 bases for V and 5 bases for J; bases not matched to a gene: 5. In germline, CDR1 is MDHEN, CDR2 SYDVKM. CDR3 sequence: CASSSTGGRNEKLFF. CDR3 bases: TGTGCCAGCAGTTCCACAGGGGGCAGAAATGAAAAACTGTTTTTT. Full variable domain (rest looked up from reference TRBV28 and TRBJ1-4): DVKVTQSSRYLVKRTGEKVFLECVQDMDHENMFWYRQDPGLGLRLIYFSYDVKMKEKGDIPEGYSVSREKKERFSLILESASTNQTSMYLCASSSTGGRNEKLFFGSGTQLSVL.

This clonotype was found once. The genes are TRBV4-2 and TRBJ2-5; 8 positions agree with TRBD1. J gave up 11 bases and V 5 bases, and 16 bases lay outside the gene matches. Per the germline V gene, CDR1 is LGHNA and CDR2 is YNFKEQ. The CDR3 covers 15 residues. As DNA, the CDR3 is TGTGCCAGCAGCGATAGTCCCAGGGGGCTGGGGGAGCAGTACTTC. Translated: CASSDSPRGLGEQYF.

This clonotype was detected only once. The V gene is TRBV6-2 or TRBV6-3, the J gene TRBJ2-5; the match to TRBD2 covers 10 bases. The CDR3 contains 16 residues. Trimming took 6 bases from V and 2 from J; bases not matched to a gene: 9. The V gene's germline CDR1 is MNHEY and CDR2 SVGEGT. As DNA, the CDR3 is TGTGCCAGCAGAATTCTAGCGGGGGACGTACAAGAGACCCAGTACTTC. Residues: CASRILAGDVQETQYF.

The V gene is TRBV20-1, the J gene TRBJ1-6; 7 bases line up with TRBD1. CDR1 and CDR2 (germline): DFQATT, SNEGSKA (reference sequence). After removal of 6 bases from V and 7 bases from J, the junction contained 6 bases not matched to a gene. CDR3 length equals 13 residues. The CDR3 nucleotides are TGCAGTGCCCCCGGGACAGCGAATTCACCCCTCCACTTT. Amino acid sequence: CSAPGTANSPLHF.

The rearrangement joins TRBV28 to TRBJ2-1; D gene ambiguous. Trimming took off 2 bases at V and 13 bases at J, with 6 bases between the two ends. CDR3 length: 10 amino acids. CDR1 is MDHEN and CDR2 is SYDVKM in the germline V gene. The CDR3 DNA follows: TGTGCCAGCAGTTTAAACATTCAGTTCTTC. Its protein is CASSLNIQFF. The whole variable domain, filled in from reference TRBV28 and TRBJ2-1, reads DVKVTQSSRYLVKRTGEKVFLECVQDMDHENMFWYRQDPGLGLRLIYFSYDVKMKEKGDIPEGYSVSREKKERFSLILESASTNQTSMYLCASSLNIQFFGPGTRLTVL.

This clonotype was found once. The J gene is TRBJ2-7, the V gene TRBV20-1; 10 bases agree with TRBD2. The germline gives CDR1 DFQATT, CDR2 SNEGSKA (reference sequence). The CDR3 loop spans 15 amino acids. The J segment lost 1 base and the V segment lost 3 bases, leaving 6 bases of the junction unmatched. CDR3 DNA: TGCAGTGCTAGCCCTAGCGGGGGTTGGTCCTACGAGCAGTACTTC. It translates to CSASPSGGWSYEQYF.